The 12 T cell receptor beta chains presented below share a single source sample, sequenced in a study of shared clonotypes between healthy human individuals. Clones were read by immunoSEQ multiplex PCR, and TCRdb kept only the in-frame ones, dropping some. In the table there are some 2 million clones, 85% to 95% of which are singletons. Sequencing was performed on naive CD4+ T cells sorted from blood. Regarding subset: CD45RA+ positively selected. The origin of the receptors is a man aged 18 to 30 in good health.

On this clone: Other DNA sequences in the same sample also yield this CDR3. The chain links TRBV6-5 to TRBJ1-1; D is perhaps TRBD1 (5 bases). Germline CDR1 is MNHEY and CDR2 is SVGAGI. V was cut by 5 bases and J by 0 bases, with 7 bases left in between. The CDR3 covers 13 residues. CDR3 protein: CASSRGLNTEAFF. The CDR3, as DNA: TGTGCCAGCAGTCGGGGCTTGAACACTGAAGCTTTCTTT.

This chain connects TRBV4-1 to TRBJ2-5; no definite D call. V dropped 0 bases and J dropped 4 bases, with 12 bases sitting between them. CDR1 and CDR2 from the germline V gene are MGHRA and YSYEKL. This CDR3 region has 15 residues. This chain's CDR3 is CASSQDLGSAETQYF. The CDR3 DNA reads TGCGCCAGCAGCCAAGATCTAGGGTCCGCAGAGACCCAGTACTTC.

The chain links TRBV4-3 to TRBJ1-6; D gene uncertain. The CDR3 is 15 amino acids. Trimming left V 4 bases short and J 1 base short, with 8 bases between. Germline V gene data show CDR1 as LGHNA and CDR2 as YSLEER. The CDR3 loop is CASSPRRSYNSPLHF. CDR3 coding DNA: TGCGCCAGCAGCCCCCGGAGGTCCTATAATTCACCCCTCCACTTT.

The chain recombines TRBV10-3 with TRBJ1-4; 9 bases are a match to TRBD1. V shed 7 bases, J shed 3 bases, and the junction held 6 bases outside the gene matches. Germline V lookup: CDR1 ENHRY, CDR2 SYGVKD. CDR3 length: 15 residues. For the CDR3, the DNA is TGTGCCATCAAATCGGACAGGGGACCTAATGAAAAACTGTTTTTT. Its protein is CAIKSDRGPNEKLFF.

V and J are TRBV30 and TRBJ1-6; D might be TRBD1 (5 bases). Trimming shortened V by 1 base and J by 9 bases, and 13 bases separated the two germline ends. In germline, CDR1 is GTSNPN, CDR2 SVGIG (reference sequence). CDR3 size: 14 residues. The CDR3 DNA is TGTGCCTGGAGTGCCGACGGGGGTCTTTCACCCCTCCACTTT. It is translated as CAWSADGGLSPLHF. The full variable domain, in which reference TRBV30 and TRBJ1-6 provide the parts outside the CDR3, is SQTIHQWPATLVQPVGSPLSLECTVEGTSNPNLYWYRQAAGRGLQLLFYSVGIGQISSEVPQNLSASRPQDRQFILSSKKLLLSDSGFYLCAWSADGGLSPLHFGNGTRLTVT.

The rearrangement links TRBV5-6 to TRBJ2-7; no definite D call. This CDR3 is 14 amino acids long. V was clipped by 0 bases and J by 5 bases, with 12 bases between them. CDR1 is SGHDT and CDR2 is YYEEEE in the germline V gene. CDR3 region: CASSLDYWNHEQYF. CDR3 DNA sequence: TGTGCCAGCAGCTTGGACTATTGGAACCACGAGCAGTACTTC.

This chain links TRBV28 with TRBJ2-7; D is unresolved. V dropped 6 bases and J dropped 2 bases, with 11 bases sitting between them. This CDR3 is 13 amino acids long. Germline values: CDR1 MDHEN, CDR2 SYDVKM. CDR3 coding DNA: TGTGCCAGCAGCCCCGGGTCCACCTACGAGCAGTACTTC. This sequence encodes CASSPGSTYEQYF.

The genes are TRBV5-6 and TRBJ1-2; D gene unclear. This CDR3 is built from 15 residues. Trimming stripped 4 bases from V and 6 bases from J, with 19 bases between. Germline V gene sequence: CDR1 SGHDT, CDR2 YYEEEE. The CDR3 loop is CASSPSVYRLDGYTF. The CDR3 DNA is TGTGCCAGCAGCCCGTCTGTGTATAGGCTGGATGGCTACACCTTC.

The rearrangement links TRBV5-4 to TRBJ2-3; tentatively, D is TRBD1 (6 bases). Trimming shortened V by 2 bases and J by 2 bases, and 9 bases separated the two germline ends. CDR1 and CDR2 (germline): SGHNT, YYREEE (reference sequence). CDR3 length equals 14 residues. The CDR3 nucleotides are TGTGCCAGCAGCTTTGGGGGCTTCACAGATACGCAGTATTTT. Protein: CASSFGGFTDTQYF.

This rearrangement joins TRBV6-6 to TRBJ2-3, with D possibly being TRBD2 (5 bases). V dropped 10 bases and J dropped 0 bases, with 11 bases sitting between them. Germline V gives CDR1 MNHNY, CDR2 SVGAGI (reference sequence). The CDR3 is 13 residues long. This CDR3 is CATTRDSTDTQYF. The CDR3 DNA is TGTGCCACCACCCGGGATAGCACAGATACGCAGTATTTT.

The chain links TRBV5-4 to TRBJ2-3, with D possibly matching TRBD1 (8 bases). Per germline, CDR1 SGHNT and CDR2 YYREEE (reference sequence). Trimming stripped 3 bases from V and 6 bases from J, with 20 bases between. There are 16 residues in the CDR3. This chain's CDR3 is CASSSRQGLGGDTQYF. CDR3 coding DNA: TGTGCCAGCAGCTCAAGACAGGGGTTGGGAGGGGATACGCAGTATTTT.

V and J are TRBV7-2 and TRBJ2-3; D is uncertain. Germline V gene data show CDR1 as SGHTA and CDR2 as FQGNSA. CDR3 length: 13 residues. V was shortened by 4 bases and J by 2 bases, with 7 bases between the two germline ends. CDR3 sequence: CASSSRLTDTQYF. CDR3 DNA: TGTGCCAGCAGCTCTCGTCTCACAGATACGCAGTATTTT. Together with reference TRBV7-2 and TRBJ2-3, the CDR3 gives the full variable domain: GAGVSQSPSNKVTEKGKDVELRCDPISGHTALYWYRQSLGQGLEFLIYFQGNSAPDKSGLPSDRFSAERTGGSVSTLTIQRTQQEDSAVYLCASSSRLTDTQYFGPGTRLTVL.